This entry features one T cell receptor (beta chain) sequence. Its antigen remains unidentified. Unique molecular identifiers tagged the TCR beta cDNA libraries. In TCRdb, the PCR reads were re-called with MiXCR into one record per CDR3 protein. The table records approximately 350,000 distinct CDR3 sequences, roughly 36% of them present only once. The source of the sample is a study of post-analysis software for immune sequencing data. Overall study findings and caveats: Compared with controls, patients showed significantly lower normalized Chao1 diversity. Patients had higher frequencies than controls of a handful of TRBV segments, including TRBV5-6, TRBV5-1 and TRBV20-1.

The V gene end was trimmed by 1 base and the J gene end by 6 bases; junction bases not matched to a gene: 5. Germline values: CDR1 SEHNR, CDR2 FQNEAQ (reference sequence). The CDR3 has 16 residues. This chain joins TRBV7-9 and TRBJ2-3, with 12 nucleotides matching TRBD2. The source material was blood. This TCR was sampled from a girl aged 5-17 years with multiple sclerosis. This CDR3 reads CASSLGLAGGPDTQYF. CDR3 DNA: TGTGCCAGCAGCTTAGGCCTAGCGGGGGGGCCGGATACGCAGTATTTT.